The 16 T cell receptor beta chains below were found in one sample sequenced in a study of cytomegalovirus exposure and HLA in healthy donors. Primers: 60 Vbeta forward and 13 Jbeta reverse. Libraries were prepared by immunoSEQ multiplex PCR; TCRdb keeps only in-frame clonotypes and omits some of them. The repertoire holds roughly 150,000 clones, with about 80% as singletons. Specimen: PBMCs. All receptors come from a woman in her thirties in good health and CMV-seronegative.

This chain joins TRBV15 and TRBJ1-5, with a weak D call TRBD1 (6 bases). Trimming took off 0 bases at V and 7 bases at J, with 13 bases between the two ends. The germline V gene has CDR1 LNHNV and CDR2 YYDKDF (reference sequence). The CDR3 loop spans 15 amino acids. CDR3 nucleotide sequence: TGTGCCACCAGCAGAGATTTAGGGGGTAGCCAGCCCCAGCATTTT. Translation: CATSRDLGGSQPQHF.

Remarks on this clone: The junction does not match germline at one end; this may be a read error. This chain links TRBV7-7 with TRBJ2-5, with D possibly matching TRBD1 (5 bases). Judging by the DNA end, TRBJ2-7 fits better; the J call may be wrong. The CDR3 is made up of 13 amino acids. Germline CDR1 reads SSHAT; CDR2 reads FNYEAQ (reference sequence). CDR3 region: CASSPPDSYEQYF. The CDR3 DNA follows: TGTGCTAGCAGCCCACCAGACAGCTACGAGCAGTACTTC.

The CDR3 here is CSVEDPRERTEAFF. The CDR3 DNA follows: TGCAGCGTTGAAGATCCGAGGGAGCGCACTGAAGCTTTCTTT. This sequence joins TRBV29-1 and TRBJ1-1; no firm D call. The CDR3 runs to 14 residues. Looked up from germline, CDR1 is SQVTM and CDR2 is ANQGSEA. Trimming pared 0 bases from V and 4 bases from J, leaving 12 bases between.

DNA of the CDR3: TGTGCCACCAGCAGAGATCGAAGCAGGGCGGGAACTGAAGCTTTCTTT. Residues: CATSRDRSRAGTEAFF. The V and J genes are TRBV15 and TRBJ1-1, with D possibly matching TRBD1 (5 bases). The V gene lost 0 bases and the J gene lost 5 bases, with 16 bases spanning the gap. The germline CDR1 and CDR2 sequences are LNHNV and YYDKDF (reference sequence). CDR3 size: 16 residues.

The rearrangement uses TRBV19 and TRBJ2-1; D is unresolved. CDR3 size: 11 residues. Germline values: CDR1 LNHDA, CDR2 SQIVND (reference sequence). V lost 3 bases and J lost 6, with 3 bases in between. The CDR3 is CASSIRNEQFF. The CDR3 DNA sequence: TGTGCCAGTAGTATTCGCAATGAGCAGTTCTTC.

The rearrangement links TRBV6-6 to TRBJ2-5; TRBD2 might be the D (7 bases). The CDR3 sequence is 14 residues long. The germline V gene encodes CDR1 MNHNY and CDR2 SVGAGI (reference sequence). V was shortened by 6 bases and J by 4 bases, with 15 bases between the two germline ends. DNA of the CDR3: TGTGCCAGCAGGAACAGGGAGGGTCGAGAGACCCAGTACTTC. Translation gives CASRNREGRETQYF.

This clone occurred a few times. The V and J genes are TRBV7-2 and TRBJ2-2, with D maybe TRBD1 (7 bases). V was shortened by 2 bases and J by 6 bases, with 13 bases between the two germline ends. Germline assignment: CDR1 SGHTA and CDR2 FQGNSA. The CDR3 contains 15 residues. The CDR3 coding sequence is TGTGCCAGCAGCTTAACGACAGGGAGGTCCGGGGAGCTGTTTTTT. This translates into CASSLTTGRSGELFF.

This sequence joins TRBV30 and TRBJ1-1; possible D gene TRBD1, 5 bases. V lost 1 base to trimming and J lost 6 bases, with 9 bases between them. The CDR3 spans 12 residues. Germline CDR1 GTSNPN, CDR2 SVGIG (reference sequence). In DNA, the CDR3 is TGTGCCTGGAGTGCGGGGGGACCTGAAGCTTTCTTT. Protein sequence: CAWSAGGPEAFF.

The V gene is TRBV5-1, the J gene TRBJ2-2; 10 positions match TRBD2. There are 17 residues in the CDR3. Trimming at V came to 2 bases and at J to 1 base, leaving 5 bases not matched to a gene. The germline V gene encodes CDR1 SGHRS and CDR2 YFSETQ. In DNA form, the CDR3 reads TGCGCCAGCAGCTTACCTCTAGCGGGGGAGAACACCGGGGAGCTGTTTTTT. As protein: CASSLPLAGENTGELFF.

This chain connects TRBV5-1 to TRBJ1-2, with D perhaps matching TRBD1 (6 bases). Trimming pared 0 bases from V and 7 bases from J, leaving 13 bases between. Germline V CDR1 and CDR2: SGHRS, YFSETQ. This CDR3 region has 14 residues. CDR3 sequence: CASSLGQDSSGYTF. The DNA for the CDR3 is TGCGCCAGCAGCTTGGGACAGGACTCTTCTGGCTACACCTTC.

The rearrangement links TRBV6-1 to TRBJ1-2; 10 positions agree with TRBD1. V lost 4 bases and J lost 8; bases outside the gene matches: 7. Germline CDR1 reads MNHNS; CDR2 reads SASEGT. This CDR3 has 14 amino acids. CDR3 sequence reads: CASSASGTGDGYTF. CDR3 bases: TGTGCCAGCAGTGCCTCCGGGACAGGGGACGGCTACACCTTC.

This chain connects TRBV5-1 to TRBJ2-5; 8 bases map to TRBD1. Germline V gene sequence: CDR1 SGHRS, CDR2 YFSETQ. With V trimmed by 0 bases and J by 5 bases, 9 bases remained unmatched. There are 16 residues in the CDR3. The CDR3 protein is CASSLDGTGNFETQYF. CDR3 in DNA: TGCGCCAGCAGCTTGGACGGGACAGGAAACTTTGAGACCCAGTACTTC.

The chain is built from TRBV7-6 and TRBJ2-7; the D gene is possibly TRBD1 (5 bases). Germline CDR1 and CDR2: SGHVS and FNYEAQ. V was clipped by 7 bases and J by 6 bases, with 16 bases between them. This CDR3 region has 13 residues. The CDR3 region has the DNA TGTGCCAGCACATCAGGGCGAGTGGGCGAGCAGTACTTC. Encoded protein: CASTSGRVGEQYF.

There are a few counts of this clone. The genes are TRBV5-5 and TRBJ2-7; a weak D match, TRBD1 (6 bases). Trimming shortened V by 2 bases and J by 3 bases, and 6 bases separated the two germline ends. The CDR3 runs to 12 residues. In germline, CDR1 is SGHKS, CDR2 YYEKEE (reference sequence). The CDR3 region is CASSLQGYEQYF. In nucleotides, the CDR3 is TGTGCCAGCAGCTTACAGGGCTACGAGCAGTACTTC. Supplemented by reference TRBV5-5 and TRBJ2-7, the full variable domain reads DAGVTQSPTHLIKTRGQQVTLRCSPISGHKSVSWYQQVLGQGPQFIFQYYEKEERGRGNFPDRFSARQFPNYSSELNVNALLLGDSALYLCASSLQGYEQYFGPGTRLTVT.

The chain links TRBV11-2 to TRBJ2-1; D is unresolved. CDR3 length: 16 residues. Germline values: CDR1 SGHAT, CDR2 FQNNGV. Trimming shortened V by 6 bases and J by 0 bases, and 15 bases separated the two germline ends. As DNA, the CDR3 is TGTGCCAGCAGTCCTGCGATGTTTAGCTCCTACAATGAGCAGTTCTTC. This translates into CASSPAMFSSYNEQFF.

This clone was seen only a few times. The chain recombines TRBV27 with TRBJ2-7; a possible D gene is TRBD2 (6 bases). Between the trimmed V and J ends, which lost 2 bases and 1 base, there was a span of 12 bases. Germline assignment: CDR1 MNHEY and CDR2 SMNVEV (reference sequence). This CDR3 spans 15 amino acids. The CDR3 protein is CASSLRGTGSYEQYF. In nucleotides, the CDR3 is TGTGCCAGCAGTTTACGCGGGACGGGGTCCTACGAGCAGTACTTC.